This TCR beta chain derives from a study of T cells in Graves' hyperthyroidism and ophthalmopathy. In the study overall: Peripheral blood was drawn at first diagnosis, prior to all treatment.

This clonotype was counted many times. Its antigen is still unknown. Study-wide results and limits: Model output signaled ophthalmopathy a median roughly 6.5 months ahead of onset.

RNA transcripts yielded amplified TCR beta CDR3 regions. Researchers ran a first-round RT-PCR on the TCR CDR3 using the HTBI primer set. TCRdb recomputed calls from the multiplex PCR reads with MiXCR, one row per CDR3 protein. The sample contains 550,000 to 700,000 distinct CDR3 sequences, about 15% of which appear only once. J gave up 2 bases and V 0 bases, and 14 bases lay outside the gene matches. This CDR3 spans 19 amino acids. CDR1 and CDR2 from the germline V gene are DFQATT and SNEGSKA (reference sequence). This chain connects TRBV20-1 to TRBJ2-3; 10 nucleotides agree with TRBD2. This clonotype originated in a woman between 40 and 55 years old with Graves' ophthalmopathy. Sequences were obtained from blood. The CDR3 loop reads CSARDTILRTSGPTDTQYF. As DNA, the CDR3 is TGCAGTGCTAGAGACACGATTCTCCGGACTAGCGGCCCCACAGATACGCAGTATTTT.